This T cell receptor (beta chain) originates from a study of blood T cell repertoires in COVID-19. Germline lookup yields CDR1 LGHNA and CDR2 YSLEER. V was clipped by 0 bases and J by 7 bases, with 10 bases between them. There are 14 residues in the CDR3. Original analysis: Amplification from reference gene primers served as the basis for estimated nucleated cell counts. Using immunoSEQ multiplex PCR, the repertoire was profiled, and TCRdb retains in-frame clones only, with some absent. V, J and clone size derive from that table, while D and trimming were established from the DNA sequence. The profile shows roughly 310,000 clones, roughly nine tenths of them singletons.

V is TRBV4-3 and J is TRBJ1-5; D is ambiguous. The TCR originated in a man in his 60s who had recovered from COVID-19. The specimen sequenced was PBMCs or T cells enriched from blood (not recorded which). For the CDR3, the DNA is TGCGCCAGCAGCCAAGACTACGGGTCCCAGCCCCAGCATTTT. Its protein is CASSQDYGSQPQHF.